The clone carrying this T cell receptor beta chain has at least ten counts. Its target is unknown. Regions amplified from RNA transcripts were the TCR beta CDR3 regions. The HTBI primer set served for first-round RT-PCR of the TCR CDR3. TCRdb analysed the multiplex PCR reads with MiXCR anew, one entry per CDR3 protein. This repertoire shows approximately 700,000 distinct CDR3 sequences, over 15% found once; its top ten account for around 8%. This entry is derived from a study of T cells in Graves' hyperthyroidism and ophthalmopathy. The CDR3 contains 13 residues. Trimming cost V 4 bases and J 1 base, with 6 bases left between them. CDR1 is SGHVS and CDR2 is FNYEAQ in the germline V gene. Stable hyperthyroidism: no ophthalmopathy progression over 18 months of follow-up. Patients having uncontrolled infection, another autoimmune disease, pregnancy or lactation were not included. Study results and caveats: Most thyroid clonotypes that were expanded above 0.001 also turned up in blood.

J is TRBJ2-3 and V is TRBV7-6; D is tentatively TRBD1 or TRBD2 (5 bases each). The sample taken for sequencing was blood. The TCR comes from a man younger than 35 with Graves' hyperthyroidism. The CDR3 spells CASSWDGTDTQYF. CDR3 DNA sequence: TGTGCCAGCAGCTGGGACGGCACAGATACGCAGTATTTT.